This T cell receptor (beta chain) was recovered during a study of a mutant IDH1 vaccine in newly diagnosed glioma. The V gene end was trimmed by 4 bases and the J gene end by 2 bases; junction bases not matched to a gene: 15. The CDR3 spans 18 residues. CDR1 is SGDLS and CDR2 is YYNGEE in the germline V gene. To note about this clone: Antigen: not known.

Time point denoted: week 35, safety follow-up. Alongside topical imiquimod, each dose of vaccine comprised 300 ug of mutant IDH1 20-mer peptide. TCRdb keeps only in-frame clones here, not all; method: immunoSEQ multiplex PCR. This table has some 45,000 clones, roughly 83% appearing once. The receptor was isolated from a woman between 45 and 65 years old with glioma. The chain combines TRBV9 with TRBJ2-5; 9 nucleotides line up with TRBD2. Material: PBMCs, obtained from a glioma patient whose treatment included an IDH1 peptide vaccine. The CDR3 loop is CASSPWISGGSGQETQYF. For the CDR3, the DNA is TGTGCCAGCAGCCCCTGGATTAGCGGGGGATCGGGGCAAGAGACCCAGTACTTC.